This is a list of T cell receptor beta chains from one sample in a study of a mutant IDH1 vaccine in newly diagnosed glioma. The table came from immunoSEQ multiplex PCR; TCRdb's copy has only in-frame clones and leaves some out. The repertoire holds some 80,000 clones, with approximately 85% as singletons. For these TCRs, the target antigens are not known. The material sequenced was PBMCs, taken from a glioma patient whose treatment included an IDH1 peptide vaccine. Receptors originate from a woman between 45 and 65 years old with glioma. Each CDR3 is given with its conserved first and last residue. The D gene is left open where the match is weak. Size is omitted from some rows. Given values are once, few, many or a class for expanded clones.

v_call	j_call	d_call	clone_size	cdr3_aa	cdr3_nt
TRBV2	TRBJ2-7	.	.	CASSEGTYEQYF	TGTGCCAGCAGTGAAGGGACCTACGAGCAGTACTTC
TRBV7-2	TRBJ2-3	.	.	CASSLDGITQGTDTQYF	TGTGCCAGCAGCTTAGACGGGATAACGCAAGGGACAGATACGCAGTATTTT
TRBV7-9	TRBJ2-3	.	.	CASSSPGLATTDTQYF	TGTGCCAGCAGCTCGCCGGGACTTGCTACCACAGATACGCAGTATTTT
TRBV27	TRBJ2-2	.	few	CASSQGGELFF	TGTGCCAGCAGTCAAGGCGGGGAGCTGTTTTTT
TRBV7-6	TRBJ2-5	.	.	CASSSLPQETQYF	TGTGCCAGCAGCTCACTACCCCAAGAGACCCAGTACTTC
TRBV10-3	TRBJ2-5	.	once	CAIKAGRAETQYF	TGTGCCATCAAGGCTGGCCGGGCGGAGACCCAGTACTTC
TRBV30	TRBJ2-5	.	.	CAWVQGGETQYF	TGTGCCTGGGTACAGGGAGGAGAGACCCAGTACTTC
TRBV7-9	TRBJ2-1	.	.	CASSSTHYNEQFF	TGTGCCAGCAGCTCAACCCATTACAATGAGCAGTTCTTC
TRBV5-4	TRBJ1-3	.	few	CASSLERGGHGNTIYF	TGTGCCAGCAGCTTGGAAAGGGGAGGGCACGGAAACACCATATATTTT
TRBV15	TRBJ2-7	TRBD1	.	CATSRSGTGSSEQYF	TGTGCCACCAGCAGATCCGGGACAGGGTCAAGCGAGCAGTACTTC
TRBV28	TRBJ2-7	.	once	CASSSLWDDEQYF	TGTGCCAGCAGTTCACTGTGGGACGACGAGCAGTACTTC
TRBV9	TRBJ2-5	.	.	CASSVGAQGQETQYF	TGTGCCAGCAGCGTAGGGGCACAGGGACAAGAGACCCAGTACTTC
TRBV14	TRBJ2-2	TRBD2	.	CASSQVRLAGDAGELFF	TGTGCCAGCAGCCAAGTGAGACTAGCGGGAGACGCCGGGGAGCTGTTTTTT
TRBV27	TRBJ1-1	TRBD1	.	CASSTLRGPTEAFF	TGTGCCAGCAGCACGCTCAGGGGGCCCACTGAAGCTTTCTTT
TRBV28	TRBJ1-6	.	.	CASTNKGLNSPLHF	TGTGCCAGCACTAACAAAGGCCTCAATTCACCCCTCCACTTT
TRBV28	TRBJ1-1	.	few	CASSLARLNTEAFF	TGTGCCAGCAGTTTAGCCCGGTTGAACACTGAAGCTTTCTTT
TRBV7-8	TRBJ1-5	.	.	CASSSGVGTRQPQHF	TGTGCCAGCAGCTCAGGGGTGGGGACAAGGCAGCCCCAGCATTTT
TRBV30	TRBJ1-1	.	.	CAWTPRGPGDMNTEAFF	TGTGCCTGGACCCCCAGGGGTCCGGGCGACATGAACACTGAAGCTTTCTTT
TRBV28	TRBJ1-5	.	.	CASSYNGRGNQPQHF	TGTGCCAGCAGTTACAACGGGAGGGGGAATCAGCCCCAGCATTTT
TRBV5-1	TRBJ2-3	TRBD2	.	CASSLMGGSADTQYF	TGCGCCAGCAGCTTGATGGGCGGGAGTGCAGATACGCAGTATTTT
TRBV28	TRBJ2-1	TRBD1	.	CASRTGDNEQFF	TGTGCCAGCCGGACAGGGGACAATGAGCAGTTCTTC
TRBV6-6	TRBJ1-1	.	.	CASSRFATEAFF	TGTGCCAGCAGTCGGTTCGCCACTGAAGCTTTCTTT
TRBV27	TRBJ1-1	.	.	CASSLSPRLGRTEEAFF	TGTGCCAGCAGTTTATCGCCCCGATTGGGGAGGACTGAGGAAGCTTTCTTT
TRBV18	TRBJ1-3	.	.	CASSLPGRRYERNTIYF	TGTGCCAGCTCACTACCGGGACGACGGTATGAGCGAAACACCATATATTTT
TRBV18	TRBJ2-2	TRBD2	.	CASSPYSGRAYAGELFF	TGTGCCAGCTCACCATACAGCGGGAGGGCCTACGCCGGGGAGCTGTTTTTT
TRBV15	TRBJ1-4	.	.	CATSSPGYWGTNEKLFF	TGTGCCACCAGCTCTCCAGGATACTGGGGAACTAATGAAAAACTGTTTTTT
TRBV9	TRBJ1-2	.	.	CASSPEGGAYGYTF	TGTGCCAGCAGCCCCGAGGGGGGGGCGTATGGCTACACCTTC
TRBV15	TRBJ2-1	TRBD2	.	CATSRHPGLAGPWDNEQFF	TGTGCCACCAGCAGACACCCGGGACTAGCGGGTCCGTGGGACAATGAGCAGTTCTTC
TRBV28	TRBJ2-1	TRBD1	.	CASSLEGQGYNEQFF	TGTGCCAGCAGTTTGGAGGGACAGGGCTACAATGAGCAGTTCTTC
TRBV5-1	TRBJ2-3	TRBD1	.	CASSPGFTGVADTQYF	TGCGCCAGCAGCCCAGGTTTCACAGGGGTAGCAGATACGCAGTATTTT
TRBV6-1	TRBJ2-7	TRBD2	.	CATASGNAYEQYF	TGTGCAACGGCTAGCGGGAACGCCTACGAGCAGTACTTC
TRBV30	TRBJ1-4	.	once	CAWSVRAGPPPPNEKLFF	TGTGCCTGGAGTGTACGAGCAGGTCCCCCCCCACCTAATGAAAAACTGTTTTTT
TRBV6-6	TRBJ1-1	.	.	CASSLQGRVITEAFF	TGTGCCAGCAGCTTACAGGGACGGGTTATCACTGAAGCTTTCTTT
TRBV28	TRBJ2-5	TRBD1	.	CASSLPGTGVKTQYF	TGTGCCAGCAGTTTACCCGGGACAGGGGTGAAGACCCAGTACTTC
TRBV11-2	TRBJ2-1	TRBD2	.	CASSMGAGDSYNEQFF	TGTGCCAGCAGCATGGGAGCGGGAGACTCCTACAATGAGCAGTTCTTC
TRBV2	TRBJ1-4	.	.	CASRDRDIEKLFF	TGTGCCAGCAGGGACCGGGACATTGAAAAACTGTTTTTT
TRBV2	TRBJ2-3	TRBD2	.	CASSGRATGTDTQYF	TGTGCCAGTAGCGGGAGAGCGACCGGAACAGATACGCAGTATTTT
TRBV12-5	TRBJ1-1	.	.	CASGLPRRMNTEAFF	TGTGCTAGTGGTCTCCCTAGGAGGATGAACACTGAAGCTTTCTTT
TRBV9	TRBJ2-3	TRBD2	.	CASSVAWREGTDTQYF	TGTGCCAGCAGCGTAGCTTGGCGGGAGGGCACAGATACGCAGTATTTT
TRBV7-9	TRBJ2-5	.	few	CASSWYQETQYF	TGTGCCAGCAGCTGGTACCAAGAGACCCAGTACTTC
TRBV30	TRBJ1-1	.	.	CAWSLPNTEAFF	TGTGCCTGGAGCCTGCCTAACACTGAAGCTTTCTTT
TRBV7-8	TRBJ1-2	.	.	CASSPRGAPRPYGYTF	TGTGCCAGCAGCCCCCGCGGGGCACCGAGACCCTATGGCTACACCTTC
TRBV27	TRBJ1-2	TRBD1	.	CASSLPGGTDGYTF	TGTGCCAGCAGTCTCCCAGGGGGCACCGATGGCTACACCTTC
TRBV19	TRBJ1-5	TRBD1	.	CASSIAGAGGGQPQHF	TGTGCCAGTAGTATAGCGGGGGCAGGGGGTGGTCAGCCCCAGCATTTT
TRBV9	TRBJ2-3	TRBD2	.	CASSGSGGGTDTQYF	TGTGCCAGCAGCGGTAGCGGGGGTGGCACAGATACGCAGTATTTT
TRBV12-5	TRBJ2-1	TRBD2	.	CASGLAGGYEQFF	TGTGCTAGTGGACTAGCGGGAGGATATGAGCAGTTCTTC